Listed below are T cell receptor beta chains from one sample, sequenced in a study of graft-versus-host responses after intestinal transplantation. Which antigens these TCRs recognize remains unknown. Using immunoSEQ multiplex PCR, the repertoire was profiled, and TCRdb retains in-frame clones only, with some absent. The sample includes about 150,000 clones, over 90% of them seen just once. This specimen consisted of unstimulated CD4+ T cells sorted from spleen or lymph node cells, obtained before intestinal transplant. These receptors came from a human donor who received an intestinal transplant. Each CDR3 is given with its conserved first and last residue. A D gene is named only where the DNA matches it firmly. Clone sizes are given selectively: once, few, many, or a class where the clone is expanded.

abundance: once; v_gene: TRBV5-1; len: 15; d_gene: TRBD2; j_gene: TRBJ2-7; CDR3aa: CASSPGAGGPYEQYF; CDR3nt: TGCGCCAGCAGCCCGGGCGCGGGAGGCCCCTACGAGCAGTACTTC
abundance: once; v_gene: TRBV5-1; len: 11; d_gene: .; j_gene: TRBJ2-5; CDR3aa: CASSLLETQYF; CDR3nt: TGCGCCAGCAGCCTGCTAGAGACCCAGTACTTC
abundance: .; v_gene: TRBV28; len: 13; d_gene: .; j_gene: TRBJ1-1; CDR3aa: CASSDNRNTEAFF; CDR3nt: TGTGCCAGCAGCGATAACAGGAACACTGAAGCTTTCTTT
abundance: .; v_gene: TRBV4-3; len: 12; d_gene: TRBD1; j_gene: TRBJ1-2; CDR3aa: CASGTGIYGYTF; CDR3nt: TGCGCCAGCGGGACAGGGATTTATGGCTACACCTTC
abundance: .; v_gene: TRBV27; len: 20; d_gene: TRBD1; j_gene: TRBJ1-5; CDR3aa: CASSLKGTGLLGISNQPQHF; CDR3nt: TGTGCCAGCAGTTTAAAGGGGACAGGGTTACTTGGTATTAGCAATCAGCCCCAGCATTTT
abundance: .; v_gene: TRBV5-1; len: 12; d_gene: .; j_gene: TRBJ2-3; CDR3aa: CASSLNTDTQYF; CDR3nt: TGCGCCAGCAGCTTGAACACAGATACGCAGTATTTT
abundance: .; v_gene: TRBV25-1; len: 15; d_gene: .; j_gene: TRBJ2-6; CDR3aa: CASSVRGVGANVLTF; CDR3nt: TGTGCCAGCAGTGTAAGGGGAGTGGGGGCCAACGTCCTGACTTTC
abundance: .; v_gene: TRBV6-6; len: 11; d_gene: .; j_gene: TRBJ2-3; CDR3aa: CASSYSGGAYF; CDR3nt: TGTGCCAGCAGTTACTCAGGGGGGGCGTATTTT
abundance: .; v_gene: TRBV6-5; len: 14; d_gene: TRBD1; j_gene: TRBJ1-5; CDR3aa: CASRRTGDNQPQHF; CDR3nt: TGTGCCAGCAGACGGACAGGGGACAATCAGCCCCAGCATTTT
abundance: .; v_gene: TRBV10-3; len: 13; d_gene: .; j_gene: TRBJ2-7; CDR3aa: CAINRGGSYEQYF; CDR3nt: TGTGCCATTAACAGGGGGGGGTCGTACGAGCAGTACTTC
abundance: .; v_gene: TRBV30; len: 14; d_gene: .; j_gene: TRBJ1-1; CDR3aa: CAWSRDKVGTEAFF; CDR3nt: TGTGCCTGGAGTAGGGACAAGGTGGGCACTGAAGCTTTCTTT
abundance: few; v_gene: TRBV25-1; len: 14; d_gene: .; j_gene: TRBJ2-3; CDR3aa: CASQGQLSTDTQYF; CDR3nt: TGTGCCAGCCAAGGACAGCTTAGCACAGATACGCAGTATTTT
abundance: .; v_gene: TRBV6-5; len: 13; d_gene: .; j_gene: TRBJ2-5; CDR3aa: CASSYSGIETQYF; CDR3nt: TGTGCCAGCAGTTACTCAGGGATAGAGACCCAGTACTTC
abundance: once; v_gene: TRBV5-1; len: 13; d_gene: .; j_gene: TRBJ1-1; CDR3aa: CASSSTMNTEAFF; CDR3nt: TGCGCCAGCAGCTCCACCATGAACACTGAAGCTTTCTTT
abundance: .; v_gene: TRBV11-2; len: 13; d_gene: .; j_gene: TRBJ2-5; CDR3aa: CASSLPGVETQYF; CDR3nt: TGTGCCAGCAGCCTCCCAGGGGTTGAGACCCAGTACTTC